Following are 20 T cell receptor beta chains from one sample sequenced in a study of shared clonotypes between healthy human individuals. Profiling relied on immunoSEQ multiplex PCR, and the TCRdb table lists in-frame clones only, not all of them. The table has hundreds of thousands of clones, more than 75% seen once. Sequenced material: PBMCs. All receptors come from a woman aged 40 to 50 in good health. Some clones in this sample may be carry-over from other donors' samples.

The V call is TRBV18, the J call TRBJ1-3, with D possibly being TRBD1 (5 bases). The germline CDR1 and CDR2 sequences are KGHSH and LQKENI. Trimming took off 2 bases at V and 0 bases at J, with 8 bases between the two ends. The CDR3 length is 15 residues. This CDR3 is CASSPGTVSGNTIYF. In DNA, the CDR3 is TGTGCCAGCTCACCAGGGACCGTCTCTGGAAACACCATATATTTT.

The V gene is TRBV4-1, the J gene TRBJ2-7; TRBD2 matches 9 bases. Germline CDR1 and CDR2: MGHRA and YSYEKL. The V segment lost 0 bases and the J segment 7 bases; nucleotides outside the gene matches: 7. The CDR3 is 15 residues long. Written as DNA, the CDR3 is TGCGCCAGCAGCCAAGATACCAGCGGGGGGTTGGAGCAGTACTTC. Amino acid sequence: CASSQDTSGGLEQYF.

The chain recombines TRBV5-1 with TRBJ2-3, with D possibly matching TRBD2 (5 bases). Germline loops: CDR1 SGHRS, CDR2 YFSETQ. The ends were cut back, 4 bases at V and 2 bases at J, with 17 bases in the middle. CDR3 length equals 16 residues. The CDR3 coding sequence is TGCGCCAGCAGCCCTGGACTGGAAGAGACCACAGATACGCAGTATTTT. Residues: CASSPGLEETTDTQYF.

The V and J genes are TRBV9 and TRBJ2-1; TRBD2 matches 7 bases. The V gene's germline CDR1 is SGDLS and CDR2 YYNGEE. The J segment lost 4 bases and the V segment lost 0 bases, leaving 4 bases of the junction unmatched. This CDR3 contains 15 residues. DNA for the CDR3: TGTGCCAGCAGCGTAGGAGGTAGCGGGTACAATGAGCAGTTCTTC. Protein product: CASSVGGSGYNEQFF.

V and J are TRBV18 and TRBJ1-5; 11 positions agree with TRBD1. The CDR3 is 17 amino acids. Looked up from germline, CDR1 is KGHSH and CDR2 is LQKENI. V was clipped by 2 bases and J by 4 bases; unmatched bases: 7. The CDR3 DNA sequence: TGTGCCAGCTCACCAATACAAGGACAGGGGGCGAATCAGCCCCAGCATTTT. It specifies CASSPIQGQGANQPQHF.

This clone was detected a few times. This chain connects TRBV2 to TRBJ2-7; D possibly matches TRBD1 or TRBD2 (6 bases each). V shed 3 bases and J shed 0 bases, with 12 bases lying between them. The germline V gene has CDR1 SNHLY and CDR2 FYNNEI. The CDR3 runs 15 residues. The CDR3 coding sequence is TGTGCCAGCAGTGACGGGGGCAGCCTCTCCTACGAGCAGTACTTC. Its translation is CASSDGGSLSYEQYF.

This clone was seen only a few times. This chain uses TRBV7-3 with TRBJ1-4; no firm D call. From germline, CDR1 is SGHTA and CDR2 FQGTGA. This CDR3 has 13 amino acids. Trimming removed 5 bases from V and 8 bases from J, with 12 bases in between. The CDR3 nucleotides read TGTGCCAGCAGCATGGGCGGCAACGAAAAACTGTTTTTT. Amino acids: CASSMGGNEKLFF.

The gene calls are TRBV5-4 and TRBJ2-2, with TRBD2 as a possible D gene (6 bases). Germline assignment: CDR1 SGHNT and CDR2 YYREEE (reference sequence). V lost 4 bases, J lost 8 bases, and 15 bases lay in between. The CDR3 length is 14 residues. This CDR3 is CASSPSLALGELFF. CDR3 bases: TGTGCCAGCAGCCCATCCCTAGCGTTGGGGGAGCTGTTTTTT. The full variable domain, in which reference TRBV5-4 and TRBJ2-2 provide the parts outside the CDR3, is ETGVTQSPTHLIKTRGQQVTLRCSSQSGHNTVSWYQQALGQGPQFIFQYYREEENGRGNFPPRFSGLQFPNYSSELNVNALELDDSALYLCASSPSLALGELFFGEGSRLTVL.

Of note for this clone: The germline gene is not matched at one end of the junction; a read error may be the cause. The gene calls are TRBV9 and TRBJ2-2, with 9 bases lining up with TRBD2. Germline V gene data show CDR1 as SGDLS and CDR2 as YYNGEE. The CDR3 spans 13 residues. The CDR3 DNA follows: TGTGCCAGTAGCGGGAGGAACACCGGGGAGCTGTTTTTT. Its protein is CASSGRNTGELFF.

V usage is TRBV6-4 and J usage is TRBJ2-2; TRBD2 aligns across 8 bases. CDR1 is MRHNA, CDR2 SNTAGT, per germline. The V and J ends lost 6 bases and 3 bases, in that order; junction bases with no gene match: 6. This CDR3 comprises 15 residues. CDR3 protein: CASSPAGADTGELFF. CDR3 nucleotide sequence: TGTGCCAGCAGCCCAGCGGGAGCGGACACCGGGGAGCTGTTTTTT.

With regard to this clone: Relative to the germline gene, one junction end is altered; a read error may explain this. The chain uses TRBV5-6 and TRBJ2-5; unclear D gene. The CDR3 has 15 amino acids. Germline V gene data show CDR1 as SGHDT and CDR2 as YYEEEE. The CDR3 DNA reads TGTGCCAGCAGCTTGACTGGCTTGTACCAAGAGGCCCAGTACTTC. Its protein is CASSLTGLYQEAQYF. The variable domain in full, completed from reference TRBV5-6 and TRBJ2-5, reads DAGVTQSPTHLIKTRGQQVTLRCSPKSGHDTVSWYQQALGQGPQFIFQYYEEEERQRGNFPDRFSGHQFPNYSSELNVNALLLGDSALYLCASSLTGLYQEAQYFGPGTRLLVL.

The table lists this clone with a count of one. The chain employs TRBV20-1 and TRBJ2-7; D is uncertain. The CDR3 is 11 residues long. V was clipped by 7 bases and J by 0 bases, with 7 bases between them. Germline CDR1 and CDR2: DFQATT and SNEGSKA (reference sequence). Written as DNA, the CDR3 is TGCAGTGTACGGCACTCCTACGAGCAGTACTTC. This encodes CSVRHSYEQYF.

The genes are TRBV27 and TRBJ2-3, with 9 nucleotides matching TRBD1. CDR1 is MNHEY, CDR2 SMNVEV, per germline (reference sequence). Trimming cost V 7 bases and J 2 bases; bases outside gene matches: 7. This CDR3 comprises 15 residues. The CDR3 DNA sequence: TGTGCCAGCACCCCCGGGACAGGGTTCACAGATACGCAGTATTTT. Protein product: CASTPGTGFTDTQYF.

This chain uses TRBV19 with TRBJ2-2; TRBD1 matches 7 bases. The germline gives CDR1 LNHDA, CDR2 SQIVND (reference sequence). The CDR3 covers 15 residues. V lost 5 bases to trimming and J lost 7 bases; unmatched junction nucleotides: 10. The CDR3 sequence is CASSPLGQLGGELFF. CDR3 in DNA: TGTGCCAGTAGTCCCCTGGGACAGCTGGGCGGGGAGCTGTTTTTT.

About this clone itself: A read error is likely, as this CDR3 ends without the conserved phenylalanine or tryptophan. CDR3 DNA: TGCGCCAGCAGCCAAGCAATGGAGTTGGGCCGGAGCTCCTACGAGCAGTACCTC. It encodes CASSQAMELGRSSYEQYL. The chain recombines TRBV4-3 with TRBJ2-7; no reliable D call. The CDR3 runs 18 residues. With 1 base removed from V and 0 bases from J, the gap between germline ends came to 19 bases. Germline CDR1 reads LGHNA; CDR2 reads YSLEER.

V is TRBV7-3 and J is TRBJ2-3; D gene ambiguous. The germline CDR1 and CDR2 sequences are SGHTA and FQGTGA. The CDR3 runs to 14 residues. Trimming removed 4 bases at V and 2 bases at J, with 10 bases between. The chain's CDR3 is CASSSDTYTDTQYF. As DNA, the CDR3 is TGTGCCAGCAGCTCAGACACATACACAGATACGCAGTATTTT.

The chain carries TRBV11-2 and TRBJ2-5; TRBD2 matches at 12 bases. Germline CDR1 is SGHAT and CDR2 is FQNNGV. The CDR3 is made up of 18 amino acids. V dropped 1 base and J dropped 3; count of bases not matched to a gene: 9. This CDR3 is CASSLGQTSGSFEETQYF. CDR3 DNA: TGTGCCAGCAGCTTAGGCCAGACTAGCGGGAGTTTCGAAGAGACCCAGTACTTC.

The chain recombines TRBV6-5 with TRBJ2-3; tentatively, D is TRBD2 (6 bases). Trimming pared 4 bases from V and 11 bases from J, leaving 16 bases between. CDR3 length: 13 amino acids. The germline CDR1 and CDR2 sequences are MNHEY and SVGAGI. The CDR3 here is CASSSPEGMKQYF. CDR3 sequence (DNA): TGTGCCAGCAGTTCCCCGGAGGGGATGAAGCAGTATTTT.

The chain employs TRBV15 and TRBJ1-2; D is undetermined. CDR1 LNHNV and CDR2 YYDKDF come from the germline V gene (reference sequence). The CDR3 runs to 15 residues. V gave up 0 bases and J gave up 5 bases, with 13 bases separating them. CDR3 sequence (DNA): TGTGCCACCAGCAGAGACAAGGCCCCCGGGTATGGCTACACCTTC. This translates into CATSRDKAPGYGYTF.

This clone was counted a few times. V and J are TRBV7-2 and TRBJ1-2; possibly TRBD1 for D (6 bases). CDR1 is SGHTA, CDR2 FQGNSA, per germline. The CDR3 totals 14 residues. V was clipped by 4 bases and J by 7 bases, with 16 bases between them. For the CDR3, the DNA is TGTGCCAGCAGCTCGGACAGCCCTATCCTTGGCTACACCTTC. As protein: CASSSDSPILGYTF.